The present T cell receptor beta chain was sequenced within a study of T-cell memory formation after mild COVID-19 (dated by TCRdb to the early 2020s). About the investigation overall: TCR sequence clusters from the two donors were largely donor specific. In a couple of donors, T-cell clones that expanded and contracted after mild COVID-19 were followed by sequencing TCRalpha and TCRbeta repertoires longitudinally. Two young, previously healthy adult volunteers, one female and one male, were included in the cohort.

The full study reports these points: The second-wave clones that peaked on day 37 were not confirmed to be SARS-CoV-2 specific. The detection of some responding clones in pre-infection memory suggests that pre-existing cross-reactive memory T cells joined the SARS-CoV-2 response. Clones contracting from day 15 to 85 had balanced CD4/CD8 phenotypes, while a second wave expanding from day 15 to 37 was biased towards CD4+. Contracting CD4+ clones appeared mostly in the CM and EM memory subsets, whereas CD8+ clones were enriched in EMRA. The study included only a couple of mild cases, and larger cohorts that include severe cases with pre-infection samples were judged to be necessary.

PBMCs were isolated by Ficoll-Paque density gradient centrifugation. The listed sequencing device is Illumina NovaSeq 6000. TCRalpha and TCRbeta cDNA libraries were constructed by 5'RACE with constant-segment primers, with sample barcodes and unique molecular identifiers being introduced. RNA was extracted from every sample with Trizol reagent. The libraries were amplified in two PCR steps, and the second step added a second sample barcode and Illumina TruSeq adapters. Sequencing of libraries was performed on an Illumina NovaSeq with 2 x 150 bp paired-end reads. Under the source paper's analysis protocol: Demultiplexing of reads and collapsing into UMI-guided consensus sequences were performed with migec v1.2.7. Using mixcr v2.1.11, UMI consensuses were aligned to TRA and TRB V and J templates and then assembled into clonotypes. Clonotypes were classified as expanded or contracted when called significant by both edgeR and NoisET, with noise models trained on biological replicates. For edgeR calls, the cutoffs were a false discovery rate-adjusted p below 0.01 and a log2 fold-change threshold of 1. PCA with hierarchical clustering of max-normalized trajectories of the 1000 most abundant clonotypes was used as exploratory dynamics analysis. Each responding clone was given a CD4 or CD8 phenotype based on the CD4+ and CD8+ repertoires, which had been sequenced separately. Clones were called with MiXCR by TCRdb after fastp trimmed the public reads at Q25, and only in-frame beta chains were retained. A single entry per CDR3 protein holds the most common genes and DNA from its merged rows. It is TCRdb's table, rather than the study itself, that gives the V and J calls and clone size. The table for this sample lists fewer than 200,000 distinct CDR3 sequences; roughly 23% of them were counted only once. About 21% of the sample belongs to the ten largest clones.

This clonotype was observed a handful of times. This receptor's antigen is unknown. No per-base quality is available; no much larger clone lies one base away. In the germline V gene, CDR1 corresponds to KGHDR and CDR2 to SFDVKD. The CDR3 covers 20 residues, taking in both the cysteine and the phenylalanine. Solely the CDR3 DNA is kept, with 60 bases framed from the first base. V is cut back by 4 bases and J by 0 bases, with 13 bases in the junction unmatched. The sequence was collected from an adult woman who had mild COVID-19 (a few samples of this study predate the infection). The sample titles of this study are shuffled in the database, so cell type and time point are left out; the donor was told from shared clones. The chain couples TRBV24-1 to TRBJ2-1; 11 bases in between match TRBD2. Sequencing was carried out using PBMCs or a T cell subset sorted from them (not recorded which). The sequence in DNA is TGTGCCACCAGTGACCCTAGACTAGCGGGAAAGGCTAGCTCCTACAATGAGCAGTTCTTC. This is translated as CATSDPRLAGKASSYNEQFF.